The sequence of this TCR beta chain was determined in a study of CD8 T cells in Susac syndrome. RNA in amounts of about 0.5 to 1 ug was reverse transcribed with random hexamers. Coverage of TCR beta CDR3 amplification by immunoSEQ multiplex PCR extended to 54 Vbeta and 13 Jbeta. TCRdb reprocessed the immunoSEQ multiplex PCR reads via MiXCR and lists one record per CDR3 protein. Of approximately 150,000 distinct CDR3 sequences listed, roughly nine tenths are singletons. The V gene's germline CDR1 is ENHRY and CDR2 SYGVKD. Trimming removed 2 bases at V and 0 bases at J, with 11 bases between. The CDR3 contains 15 residues.

The sample taken for sequencing was CD4+ T cells from PBMCs. V and J are TRBV10-3 and TRBJ2-7; D is perhaps TRBD2 (6 bases). This TCR came from a human donor in good health. This CDR3 reads CAISELARSSYEQYF. The CDR3, as DNA: TGTGCCATCAGTGAGCTAGCGCGTAGCTCCTACGAGCAGTACTTC.